This T cell receptor (beta chain) was recovered during a study of T cell repertoires in cytomegalovirus infection. This clonotype has at least ten counts. What it binds is unknown. TCRdb reprocessed the reads with MiXCR, giving one entry per CDR3 protein. The table has a few hundred thousand distinct CDR3 sequences, around 20% seen once; the top ten hold approximately 19%. Study conclusions and caveats: What dominated the ex vivo response were HLA-C-restricted CMV-specific TCR beta clonotypes.

The sequencing used cultured PBMCs, collected from culture after CMV antigen stimulation. This receptor was obtained from a human donor in good health (CMV status not recorded). Some clones in this sample may be carry-over from other donors' samples.

CDR3 bases: TGTGCCAGCAGCAAAGCGGGAGCCGTAGATACGCAGTATTTT. Residues: CASSKAGAVDTQYF. The rearrangement joins TRBV7-2 to TRBJ2-3, with 8 bases matching TRBD2. With V trimmed by 5 bases and J by 5 bases, 6 bases remained unmatched. Germline V lookup: CDR1 SGHTA, CDR2 FQGNSA. The length of the CDR3 is 14 residues.